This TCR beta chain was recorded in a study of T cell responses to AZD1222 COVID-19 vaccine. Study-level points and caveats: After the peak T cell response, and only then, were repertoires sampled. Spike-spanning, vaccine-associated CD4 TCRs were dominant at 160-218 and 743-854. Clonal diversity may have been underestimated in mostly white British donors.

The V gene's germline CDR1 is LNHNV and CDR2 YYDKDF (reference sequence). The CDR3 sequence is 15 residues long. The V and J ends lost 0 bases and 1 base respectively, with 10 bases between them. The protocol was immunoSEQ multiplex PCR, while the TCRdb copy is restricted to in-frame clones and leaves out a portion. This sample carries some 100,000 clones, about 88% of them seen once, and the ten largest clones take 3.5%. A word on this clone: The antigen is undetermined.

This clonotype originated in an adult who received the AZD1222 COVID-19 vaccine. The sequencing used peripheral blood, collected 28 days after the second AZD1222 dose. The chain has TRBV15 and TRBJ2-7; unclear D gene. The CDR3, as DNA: TGTGCCACCAGCAGAGATGGCGGTACTTCCTACGAGCAGTACTTC. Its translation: CATSRDGGTSYEQYF.